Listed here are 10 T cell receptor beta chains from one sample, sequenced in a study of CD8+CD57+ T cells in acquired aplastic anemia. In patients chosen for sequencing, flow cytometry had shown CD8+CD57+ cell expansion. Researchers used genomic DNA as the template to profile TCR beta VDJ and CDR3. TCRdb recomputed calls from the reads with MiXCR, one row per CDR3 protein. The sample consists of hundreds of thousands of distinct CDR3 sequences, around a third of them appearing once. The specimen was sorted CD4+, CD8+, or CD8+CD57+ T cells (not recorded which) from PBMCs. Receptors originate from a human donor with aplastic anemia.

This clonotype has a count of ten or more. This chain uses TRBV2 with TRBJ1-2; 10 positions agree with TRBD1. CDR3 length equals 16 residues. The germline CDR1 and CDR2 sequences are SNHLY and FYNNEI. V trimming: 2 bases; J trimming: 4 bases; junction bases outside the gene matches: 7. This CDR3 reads CASSENAGTGAYGYTF. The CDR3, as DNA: TGTGCCAGCAGTGAAAACGCCGGGACAGGGGCCTATGGCTACACCTTC.

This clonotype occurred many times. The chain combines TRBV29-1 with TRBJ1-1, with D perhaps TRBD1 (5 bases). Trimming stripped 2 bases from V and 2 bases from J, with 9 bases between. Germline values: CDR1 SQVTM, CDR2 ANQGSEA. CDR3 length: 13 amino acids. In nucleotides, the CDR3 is TGCAGCGTTGAAAGAGGGGTAAACACTGAAGCTTTCTTT. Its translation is CSVERGVNTEAFF. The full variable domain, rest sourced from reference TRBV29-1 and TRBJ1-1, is SAVISQKPSRDICQRGTSLTIQCQVDSQVTMMFWYRQQPGQSLTLIATANQGSEATYESGFVIDKFPISRPNLTFSTLTVSNMSPEDSSIYLCSVERGVNTEAFFGQGTRLTVV.

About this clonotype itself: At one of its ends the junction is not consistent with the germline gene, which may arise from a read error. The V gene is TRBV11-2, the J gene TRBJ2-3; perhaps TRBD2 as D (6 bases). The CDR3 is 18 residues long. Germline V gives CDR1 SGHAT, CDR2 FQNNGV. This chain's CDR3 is CASSLILASGPYTETQYF. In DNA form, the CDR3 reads TGTGCCAGCAGCTTAATATTGGCCAGCGGGCCTTACACAGAGACGCAGTATTTT.

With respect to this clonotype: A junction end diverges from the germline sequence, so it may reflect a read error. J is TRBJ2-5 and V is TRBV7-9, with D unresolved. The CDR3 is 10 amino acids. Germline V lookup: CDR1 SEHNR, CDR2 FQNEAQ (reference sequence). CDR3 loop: CANSLETQYF. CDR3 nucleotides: TGTGCCAACAGCTTAGAGACTCAGTACTTC. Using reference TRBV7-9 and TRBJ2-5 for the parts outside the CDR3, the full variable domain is DTGVSQNPRHKITKRGQNVTFRCDPISEHNRLYWYRQTLGQGPEFLTYFQNEAQLEKSRLLSDRFSAERPKGSFSTLEIQRTEQGDSAMYLCANSLETQYFGPGTRLLVL.

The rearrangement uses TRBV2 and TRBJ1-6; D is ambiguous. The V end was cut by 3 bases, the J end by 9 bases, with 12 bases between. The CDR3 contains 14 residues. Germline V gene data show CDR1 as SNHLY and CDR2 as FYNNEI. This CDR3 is CASSEVLGSSPLHF. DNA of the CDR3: TGTGCCAGCAGTGAGGTCCTAGGGAGTTCACCCCTCCACTTT.

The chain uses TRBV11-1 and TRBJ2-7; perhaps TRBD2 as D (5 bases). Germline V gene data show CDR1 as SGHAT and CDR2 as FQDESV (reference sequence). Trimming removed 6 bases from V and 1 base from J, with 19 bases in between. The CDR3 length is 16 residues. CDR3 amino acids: CASRSTRAENSYEQYF. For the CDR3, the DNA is TGTGCCAGCAGGTCGACGCGGGCGGAAAATTCCTACGAGCAGTACTTC. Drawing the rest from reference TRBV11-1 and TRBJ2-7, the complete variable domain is EAEVAQSPRYKITEKSQAVAFWCDPISGHATLYWYRQILGQGPELLVQFQDESVVDDSQLPKDRFSAERLKGVDSTLKIQPAELGDSAMYLCASRSTRAENSYEQYFGPGTRLTVT.

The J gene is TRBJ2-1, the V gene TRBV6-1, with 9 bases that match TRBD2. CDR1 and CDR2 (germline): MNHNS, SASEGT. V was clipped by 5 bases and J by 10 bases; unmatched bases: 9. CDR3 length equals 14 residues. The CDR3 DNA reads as TGTGCCAGCAGTCGGGCTAGCGGGGTGAGGGAGCAGTTCTTC. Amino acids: CASSRASGVREQFF.

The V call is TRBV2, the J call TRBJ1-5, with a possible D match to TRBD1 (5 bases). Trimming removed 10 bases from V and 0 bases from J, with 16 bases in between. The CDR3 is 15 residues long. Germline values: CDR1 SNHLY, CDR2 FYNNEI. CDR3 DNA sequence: TGTGCCACTTGGGGGGAGGGAGATAGCAATCAGCCCCAGCATTTT. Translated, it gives CATWGEGDSNQPQHF.

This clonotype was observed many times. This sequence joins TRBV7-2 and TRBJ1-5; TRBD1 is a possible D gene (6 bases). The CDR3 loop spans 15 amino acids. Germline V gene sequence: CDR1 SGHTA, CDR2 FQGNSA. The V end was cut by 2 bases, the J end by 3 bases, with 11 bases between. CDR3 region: CASSLRGGLNQPQHF. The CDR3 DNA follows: TGTGCCAGCAGCTTAAGGGGGGGCCTCAATCAGCCCCAGCATTTT.

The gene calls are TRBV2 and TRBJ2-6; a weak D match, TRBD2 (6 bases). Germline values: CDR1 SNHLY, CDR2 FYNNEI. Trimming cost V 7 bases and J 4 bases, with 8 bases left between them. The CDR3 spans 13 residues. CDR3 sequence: CASNGRGANVLTF. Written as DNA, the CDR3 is TGTGCCAGCAACGGGAGAGGGGCCAACGTCCTGACTTTC. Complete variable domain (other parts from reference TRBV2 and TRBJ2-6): EPEVTQTPSHQVTQMGQEVILRCVPISNHLYFYWYRQILGQKVEFLVSFYNNEISEKSEIFDDQFSVERPDGSNFTLKIRSTKLEDSAMYFCASNGRGANVLTFGAGSRLTVL.